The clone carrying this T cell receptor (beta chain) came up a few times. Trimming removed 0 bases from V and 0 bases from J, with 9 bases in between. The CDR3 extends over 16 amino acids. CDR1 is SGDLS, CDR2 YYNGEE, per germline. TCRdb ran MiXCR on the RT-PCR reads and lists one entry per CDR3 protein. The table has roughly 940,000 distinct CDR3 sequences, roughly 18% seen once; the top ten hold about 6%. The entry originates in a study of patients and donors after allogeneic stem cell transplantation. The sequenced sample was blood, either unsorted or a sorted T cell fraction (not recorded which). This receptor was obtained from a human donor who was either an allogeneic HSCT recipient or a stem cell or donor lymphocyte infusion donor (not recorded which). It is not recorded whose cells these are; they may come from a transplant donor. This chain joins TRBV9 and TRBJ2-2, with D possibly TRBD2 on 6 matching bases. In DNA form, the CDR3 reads TGTGCCAGCAGCGTAGTCCCGGGAGCGAACACCGGGGAGCTGTTTTTT. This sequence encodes CASSVVPGANTGELFF.